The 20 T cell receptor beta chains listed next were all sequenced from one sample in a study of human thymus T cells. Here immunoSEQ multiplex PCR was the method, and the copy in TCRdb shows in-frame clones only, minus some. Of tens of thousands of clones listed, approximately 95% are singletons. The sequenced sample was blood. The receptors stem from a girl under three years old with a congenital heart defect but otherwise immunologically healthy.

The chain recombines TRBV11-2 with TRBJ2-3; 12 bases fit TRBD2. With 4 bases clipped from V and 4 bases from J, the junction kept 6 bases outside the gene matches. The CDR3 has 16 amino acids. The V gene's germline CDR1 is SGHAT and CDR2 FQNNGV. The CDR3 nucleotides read TGTGCCAGCAGCTCCCTAGCGGGAGGGCTGGCAGATACGCAGTATTTT. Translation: CASSSLAGGLADTQYF.

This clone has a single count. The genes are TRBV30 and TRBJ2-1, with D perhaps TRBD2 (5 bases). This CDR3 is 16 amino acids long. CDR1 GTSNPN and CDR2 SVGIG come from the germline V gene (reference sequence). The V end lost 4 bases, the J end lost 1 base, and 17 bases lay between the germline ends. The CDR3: CAWTSRERSSYNEQFF. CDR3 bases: TGTGCCTGGACTAGCCGTGAGAGATCTTCCTACAATGAGCAGTTCTTC.

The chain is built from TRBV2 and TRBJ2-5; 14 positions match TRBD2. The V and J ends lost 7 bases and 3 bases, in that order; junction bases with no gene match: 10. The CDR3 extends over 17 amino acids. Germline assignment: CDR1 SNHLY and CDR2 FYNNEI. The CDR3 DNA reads TGTGCCAGCATCCGGACTAGCGGGAGGATCAACAAAGAGACCCAGTACTTC. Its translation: CASIRTSGRINKETQYF.

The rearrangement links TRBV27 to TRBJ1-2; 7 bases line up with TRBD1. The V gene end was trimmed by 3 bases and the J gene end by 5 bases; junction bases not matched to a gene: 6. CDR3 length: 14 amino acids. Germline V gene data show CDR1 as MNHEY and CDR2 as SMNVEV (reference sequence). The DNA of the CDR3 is TGTGCCAGCAGTTTTAAGGCAGGGGGTTATGGCTACACCTTC. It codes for CASSFKAGGYGYTF.

The CDR3 loop is CASSFGLAPSGANVLTF. CDR3 in DNA: TGTGCCAGCAGTTTTGGACTCGCCCCCTCTGGGGCCAACGTCCTGACTTTC. The genes are TRBV27 and TRBJ2-6; weak D call: TRBD2 (5 bases). The V end was cut by 3 bases, the J end by 0 bases, with 12 bases between. Germline V gene sequence: CDR1 MNHEY, CDR2 SMNVEV (reference sequence). CDR3 length: 17 residues.

The CDR3 reads CASSAGSGKREQYF. The CDR3 region has the DNA TGTGCCAGCAGCGCCGGGAGCGGGAAACGCGAGCAGTACTTC. The chain is built from TRBV6-5 and TRBJ2-7; TRBD2 matches at 7 bases. V dropped 6 bases and J dropped 6; count of bases not matched to a gene: 11. This CDR3 has 14 residues. Germline V gives CDR1 MNHEY, CDR2 SVGAGI.

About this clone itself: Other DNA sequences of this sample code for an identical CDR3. CDR3 loop: CASSVGGSSYEQYF. CDR3 bases: TGTGCCAGCAGCGTGGGCGGGAGCTCCTACGAGCAGTACTTC. The chain employs TRBV9 and TRBJ2-7, with 7 bases fitting TRBD2. The CDR3 is 14 amino acids. With V trimmed by 2 bases and J by 0 bases, 2 bases remained unmatched. CDR1 is SGDLS, CDR2 YYNGEE, per germline.

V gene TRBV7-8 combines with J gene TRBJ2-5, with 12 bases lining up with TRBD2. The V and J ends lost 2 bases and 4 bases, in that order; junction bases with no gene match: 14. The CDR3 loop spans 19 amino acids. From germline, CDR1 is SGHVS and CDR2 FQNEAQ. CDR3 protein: CASSLFGLAGGPWGETQYF. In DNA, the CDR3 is TGTGCCAGCAGCTTATTTGGGCTAGCGGGAGGGCCGTGGGGAGAGACCCAGTACTTC.

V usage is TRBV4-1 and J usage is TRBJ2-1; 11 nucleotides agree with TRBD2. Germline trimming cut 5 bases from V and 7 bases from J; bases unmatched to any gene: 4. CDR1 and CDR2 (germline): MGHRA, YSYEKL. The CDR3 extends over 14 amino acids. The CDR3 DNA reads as TGCGCCAGCAGCTACACTAGCGGGAGTAATGAGCAGTTCTTC. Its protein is CASSYTSGSNEQFF.

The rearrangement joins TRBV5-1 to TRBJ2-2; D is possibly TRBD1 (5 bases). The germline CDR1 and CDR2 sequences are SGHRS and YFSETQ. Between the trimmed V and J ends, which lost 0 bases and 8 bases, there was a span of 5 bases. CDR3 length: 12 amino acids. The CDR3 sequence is CASSLGQGELFF. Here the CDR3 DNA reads TGCGCCAGCAGCTTGGGACAGGGGGAGCTGTTTTTT.

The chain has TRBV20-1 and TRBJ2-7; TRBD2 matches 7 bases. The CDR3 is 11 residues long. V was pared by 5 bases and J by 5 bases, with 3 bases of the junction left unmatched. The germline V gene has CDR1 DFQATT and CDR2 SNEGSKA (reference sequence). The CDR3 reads CSAGGVNEQYF. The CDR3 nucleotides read TGCAGTGCTGGGGGGGTCAACGAGCAGTACTTC.

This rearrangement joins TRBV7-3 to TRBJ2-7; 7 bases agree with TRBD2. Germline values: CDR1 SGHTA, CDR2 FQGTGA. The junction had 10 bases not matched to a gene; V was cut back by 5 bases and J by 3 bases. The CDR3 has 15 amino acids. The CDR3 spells CASSPPPSGGYEQYF. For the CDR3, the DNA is TGTGCCAGCAGCCCCCCGCCTAGCGGTGGCTACGAGCAGTACTTC.

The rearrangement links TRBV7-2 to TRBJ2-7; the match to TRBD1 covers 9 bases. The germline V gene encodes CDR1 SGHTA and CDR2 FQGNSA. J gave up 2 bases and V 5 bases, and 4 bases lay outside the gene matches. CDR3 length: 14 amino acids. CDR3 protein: CASSTGTGPYEQYF. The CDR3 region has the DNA TGTGCCAGCAGCACCGGGACAGGGCCCTACGAGCAGTACTTC.

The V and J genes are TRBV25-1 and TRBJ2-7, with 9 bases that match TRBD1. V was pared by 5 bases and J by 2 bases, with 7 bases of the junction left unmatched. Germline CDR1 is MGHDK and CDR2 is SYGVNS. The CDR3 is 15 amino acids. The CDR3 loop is CASSPTGTGTYEQYF. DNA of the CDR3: TGTGCCAGCAGTCCCACCGGGACAGGGACCTACGAGCAGTACTTC.

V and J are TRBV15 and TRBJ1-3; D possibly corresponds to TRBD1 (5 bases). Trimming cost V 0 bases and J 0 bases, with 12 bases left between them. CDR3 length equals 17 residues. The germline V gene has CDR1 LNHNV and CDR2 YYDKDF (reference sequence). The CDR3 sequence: CATSREHRQISGNTIYF. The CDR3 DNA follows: TGTGCCACCAGCAGAGAACATAGACAGATCTCTGGAAACACCATATATTTT.

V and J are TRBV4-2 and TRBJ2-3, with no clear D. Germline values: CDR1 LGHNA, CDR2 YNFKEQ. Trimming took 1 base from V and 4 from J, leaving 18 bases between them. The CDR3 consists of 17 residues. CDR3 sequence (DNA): TGTGCCAGCAGCCAAGTTCGAGGAGTTTATGGTTCAGATACGCAGTATTTT. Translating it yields CASSQVRGVYGSDTQYF.

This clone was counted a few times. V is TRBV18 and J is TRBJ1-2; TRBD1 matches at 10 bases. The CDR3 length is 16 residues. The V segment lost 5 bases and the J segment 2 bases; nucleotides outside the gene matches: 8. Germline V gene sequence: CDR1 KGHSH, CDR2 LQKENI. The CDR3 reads CASSNGTGDPNYGYTF. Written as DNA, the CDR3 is TGTGCCAGCTCAAACGGGACAGGGGACCCGAACTATGGCTACACCTTC.

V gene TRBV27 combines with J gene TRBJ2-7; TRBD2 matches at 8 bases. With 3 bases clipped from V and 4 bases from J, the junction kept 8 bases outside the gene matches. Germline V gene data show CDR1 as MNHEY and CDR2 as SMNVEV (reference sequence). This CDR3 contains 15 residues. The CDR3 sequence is CASSFTASGFYEQYF. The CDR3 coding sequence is TGTGCCAGCAGTTTTACCGCTAGCGGGTTTTACGAGCAGTACTTC.

The CDR3 DNA sequence: TGTGCCAGCGCTAGAGGTCCCTCCTACGAGCAGTACTTC. Amino acid sequence: CASARGPSYEQYF. The chain joins TRBV6-5 to TRBJ2-7; D unclear. There are 13 residues in the CDR3. Germline values: CDR1 MNHEY, CDR2 SVGAGI. Trimming removed 8 bases from V and 0 bases from J, with 11 bases in between.

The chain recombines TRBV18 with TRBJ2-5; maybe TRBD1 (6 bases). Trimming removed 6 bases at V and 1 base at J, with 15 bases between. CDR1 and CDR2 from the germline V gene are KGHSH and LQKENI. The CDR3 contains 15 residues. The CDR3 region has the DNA TGTGCCAGCTCCCCAGGGGCTTTAGCCCAAGAGACCCAGTACTTC. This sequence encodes CASSPGALAQETQYF.